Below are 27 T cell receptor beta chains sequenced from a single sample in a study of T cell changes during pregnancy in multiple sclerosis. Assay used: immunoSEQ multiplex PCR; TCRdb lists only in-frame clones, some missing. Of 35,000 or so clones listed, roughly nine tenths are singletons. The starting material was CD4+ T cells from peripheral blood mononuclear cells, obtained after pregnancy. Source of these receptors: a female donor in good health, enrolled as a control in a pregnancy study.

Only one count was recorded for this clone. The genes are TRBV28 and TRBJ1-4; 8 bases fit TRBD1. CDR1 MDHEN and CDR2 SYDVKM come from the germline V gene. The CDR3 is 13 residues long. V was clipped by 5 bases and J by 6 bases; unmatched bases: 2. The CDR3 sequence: CASSDRGDEKLFF. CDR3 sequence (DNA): TGTGCCAGCAGTGACAGGGGTGATGAAAAACTGTTTTTT.

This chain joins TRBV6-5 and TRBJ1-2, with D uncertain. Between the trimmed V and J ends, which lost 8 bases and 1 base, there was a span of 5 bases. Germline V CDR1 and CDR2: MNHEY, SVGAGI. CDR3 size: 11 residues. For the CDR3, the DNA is TGTGCCAGCTTCAGTAACTATGGCTACACCTTC. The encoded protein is CASFSNYGYTF.

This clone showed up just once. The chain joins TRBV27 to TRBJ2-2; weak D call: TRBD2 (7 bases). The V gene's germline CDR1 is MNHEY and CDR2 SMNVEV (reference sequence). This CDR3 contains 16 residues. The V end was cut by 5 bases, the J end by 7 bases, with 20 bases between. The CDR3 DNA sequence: TGTGCCAGCAGTCCCCGTGGGGGGGGCCTCGACGGGGAGCTGTTTTTT. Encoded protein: CASSPRGGGLDGELFF.

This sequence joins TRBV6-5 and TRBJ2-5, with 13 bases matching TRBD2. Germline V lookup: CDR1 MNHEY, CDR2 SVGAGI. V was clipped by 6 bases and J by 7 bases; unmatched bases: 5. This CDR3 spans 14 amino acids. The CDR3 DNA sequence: TGTGCCAGCAGCCGGACTAGCGGGGGTGGGACCCAGTACTTC. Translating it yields CASSRTSGGGTQYF.

This CDR3 reads CASSPRDRPTNYGYTF. CDR3 sequence (DNA): TGCGCCAGCAGCCCGAGGGACAGACCGACAAACTATGGCTACACCTTC. This chain joins TRBV5-1 and TRBJ1-2; 7 bases agree with TRBD1. CDR1 and CDR2 from the germline V gene are SGHRS and YFSETQ. Trimming at V came to 4 bases and at J to 2 bases, leaving 11 bases not matched to a gene. The CDR3 runs to 16 residues.

The CDR3 spells CASRRGHEQYF. Here the CDR3 DNA reads TGTGCCAGCAGGCGGGGGCACGAGCAGTACTTC. This chain uses TRBV28 with TRBJ2-7, with D perhaps TRBD2 (7 bases). Germline values: CDR1 MDHEN, CDR2 SYDVKM. Trimming left V 6 bases short and J 5 bases short, with 8 bases between. This CDR3 is 11 amino acids long.

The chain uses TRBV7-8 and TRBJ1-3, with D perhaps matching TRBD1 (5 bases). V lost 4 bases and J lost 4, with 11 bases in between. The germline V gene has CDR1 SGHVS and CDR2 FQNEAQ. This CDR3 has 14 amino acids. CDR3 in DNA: TGTGCCAGCAGCTCAAGGGAGGGGGGAAACACCATATATTTT. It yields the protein CASSSREGGNTIYF.

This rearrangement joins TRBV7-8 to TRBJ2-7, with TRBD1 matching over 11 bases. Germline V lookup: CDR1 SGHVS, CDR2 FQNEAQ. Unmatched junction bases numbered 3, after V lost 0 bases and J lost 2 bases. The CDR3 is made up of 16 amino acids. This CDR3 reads CASSLAPGQGAYEQYF. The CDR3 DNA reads TGTGCCAGCAGCTTAGCACCGGGACAGGGGGCCTACGAGCAGTACTTC.

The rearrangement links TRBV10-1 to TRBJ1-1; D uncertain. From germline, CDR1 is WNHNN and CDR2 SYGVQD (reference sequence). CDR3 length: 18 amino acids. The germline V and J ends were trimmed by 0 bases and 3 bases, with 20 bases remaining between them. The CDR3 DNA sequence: TGCGCCAGCAGTGAGTCGACTCGTTTATCCGTGAAGGACACTGAAGCTTTCTTT. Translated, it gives CASSESTRLSVKDTEAFF.

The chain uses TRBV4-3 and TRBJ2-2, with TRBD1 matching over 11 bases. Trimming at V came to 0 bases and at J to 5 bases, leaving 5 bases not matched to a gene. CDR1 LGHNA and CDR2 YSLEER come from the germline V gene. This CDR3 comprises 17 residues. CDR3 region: CASSQEDRGRSTGELFF. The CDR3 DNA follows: TGCGCCAGCAGCCAAGAGGACAGGGGGCGCAGTACCGGGGAGCTGTTTTTT.

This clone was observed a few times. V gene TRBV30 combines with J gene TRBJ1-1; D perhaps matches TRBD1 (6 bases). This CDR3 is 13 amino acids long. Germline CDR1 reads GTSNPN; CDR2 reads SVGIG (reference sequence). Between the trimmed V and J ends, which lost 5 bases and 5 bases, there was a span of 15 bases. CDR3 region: CAWLAGARTEAFF. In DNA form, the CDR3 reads TGTGCCTGGCTAGCGGGGGCCAGGACTGAAGCTTTCTTT.

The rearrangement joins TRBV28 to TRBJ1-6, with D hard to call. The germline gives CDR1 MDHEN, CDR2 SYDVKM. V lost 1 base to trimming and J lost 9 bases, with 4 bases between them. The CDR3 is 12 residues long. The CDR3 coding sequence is TGTGCCAGCAGTTTATCGAGTTCACCCCTCCACTTT. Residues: CASSLSSSPLHF.

The CDR3 sequence: CASSQVGAPGYGYTF. As DNA, the CDR3 is TGCGCCAGCAGTCAAGTGGGGGCTCCCGGCTATGGCTACACCTTC. The V gene is TRBV10-1, the J gene TRBJ1-2; D might be TRBD1 (6 bases). CDR1 is WNHNN, CDR2 SYGVQD, per germline (reference sequence). V lost 5 bases and J 4 bases, leaving 17 bases between the germline ends. The CDR3 spans 15 residues.

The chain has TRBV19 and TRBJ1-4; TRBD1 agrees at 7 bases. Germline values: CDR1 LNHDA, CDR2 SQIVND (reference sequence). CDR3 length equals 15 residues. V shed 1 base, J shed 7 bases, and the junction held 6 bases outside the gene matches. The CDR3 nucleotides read TGTGCCAGTAGTATAGCTGGACAGGCGGCTGAAAAACTGTTTTTT. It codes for CASSIAGQAAEKLFF.

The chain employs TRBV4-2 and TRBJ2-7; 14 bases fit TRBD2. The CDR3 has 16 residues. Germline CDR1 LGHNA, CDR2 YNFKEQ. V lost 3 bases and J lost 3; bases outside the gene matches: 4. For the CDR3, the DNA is TGTGCCAGCAGCCAGCTGGGACTAGCGGGGGACTACGAGCAGTACTTC. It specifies CASSQLGLAGDYEQYF.

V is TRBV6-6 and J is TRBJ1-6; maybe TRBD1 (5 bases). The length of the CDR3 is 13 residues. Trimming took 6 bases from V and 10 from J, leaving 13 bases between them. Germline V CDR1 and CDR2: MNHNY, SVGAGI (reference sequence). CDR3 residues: CASSQPQGSPLHF. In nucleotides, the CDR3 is TGTGCCAGCAGCCAACCGCAGGGATCACCCCTCCACTTT.

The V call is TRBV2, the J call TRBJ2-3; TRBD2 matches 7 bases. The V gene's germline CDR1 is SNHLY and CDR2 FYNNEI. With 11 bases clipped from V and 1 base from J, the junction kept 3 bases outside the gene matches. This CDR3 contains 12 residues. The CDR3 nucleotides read TGTGCCGCGGCGGGGGGCACAGATACGCAGTATTTT. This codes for CAAAGGTDTQYF.

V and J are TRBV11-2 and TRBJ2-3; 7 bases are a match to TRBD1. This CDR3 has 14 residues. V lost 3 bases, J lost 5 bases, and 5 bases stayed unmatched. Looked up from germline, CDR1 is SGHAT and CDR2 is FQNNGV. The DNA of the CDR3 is TGTGCCAGCAGCTTGGACAGGCTCGGAGATACGCAGTATTTT. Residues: CASSLDRLGDTQYF.

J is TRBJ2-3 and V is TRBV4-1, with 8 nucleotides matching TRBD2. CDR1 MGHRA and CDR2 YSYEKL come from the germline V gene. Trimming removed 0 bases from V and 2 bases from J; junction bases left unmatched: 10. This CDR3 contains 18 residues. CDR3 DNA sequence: TGCGCCAGCAGCCAAGATAAGAGCGGGGGACCCTTCACAGATACGCAGTATTTT. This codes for CASSQDKSGGPFTDTQYF.

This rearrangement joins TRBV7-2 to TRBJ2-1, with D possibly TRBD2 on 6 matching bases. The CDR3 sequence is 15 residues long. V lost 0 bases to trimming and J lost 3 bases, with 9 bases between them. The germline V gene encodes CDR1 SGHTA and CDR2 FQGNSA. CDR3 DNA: TGTGCCAGCAGCTTAGCTAGCGGCGGCTACAATGAGCAGTTCTTC. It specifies CASSLASGGYNEQFF.

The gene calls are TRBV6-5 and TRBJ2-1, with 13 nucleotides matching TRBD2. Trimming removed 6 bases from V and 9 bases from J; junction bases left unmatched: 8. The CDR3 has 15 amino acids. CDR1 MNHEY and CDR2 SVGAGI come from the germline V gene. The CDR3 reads CASSPWTSGSGEQFF. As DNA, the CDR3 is TGTGCCAGCAGCCCTTGGACTAGCGGGAGTGGTGAGCAGTTCTTC.

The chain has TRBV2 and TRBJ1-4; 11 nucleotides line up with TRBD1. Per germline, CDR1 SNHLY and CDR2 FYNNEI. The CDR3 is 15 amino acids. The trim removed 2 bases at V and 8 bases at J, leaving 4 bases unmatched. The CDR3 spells CASSELGQGGEKLFF. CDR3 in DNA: TGTGCCAGCAGTGAACTGGGACAGGGGGGGGAAAAACTGTTTTTT.

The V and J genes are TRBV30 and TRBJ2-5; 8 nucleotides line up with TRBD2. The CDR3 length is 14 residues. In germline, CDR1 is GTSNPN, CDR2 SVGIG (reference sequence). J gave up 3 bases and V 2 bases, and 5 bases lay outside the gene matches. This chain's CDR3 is CAWSLGLAEETQYF. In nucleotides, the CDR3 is TGTGCCTGGAGTCTTGGACTAGCAGAAGAGACCCAGTACTTC.

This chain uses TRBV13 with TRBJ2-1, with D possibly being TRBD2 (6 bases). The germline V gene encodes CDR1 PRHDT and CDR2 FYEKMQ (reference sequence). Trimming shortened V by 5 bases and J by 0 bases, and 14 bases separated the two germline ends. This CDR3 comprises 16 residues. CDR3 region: CASSTSGVDSYNEQFF. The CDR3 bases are TGTGCCAGCAGCACCTCGGGGGTTGACTCCTACAATGAGCAGTTCTTC. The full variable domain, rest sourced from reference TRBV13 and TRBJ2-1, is AAGVIQSPRHLIKEKRETATLKCYPIPRHDTVYWYQQGPGQDPQFLISFYEKMQSDKGSIPDRFSAQQFSDYHSELNMSSLELGDSALYFCASSTSGVDSYNEQFFGPGTRLTVL.

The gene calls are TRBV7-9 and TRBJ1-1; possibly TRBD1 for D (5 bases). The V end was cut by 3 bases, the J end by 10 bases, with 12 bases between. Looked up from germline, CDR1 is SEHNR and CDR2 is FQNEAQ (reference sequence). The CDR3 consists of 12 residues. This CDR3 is CASSFPGRGAFF. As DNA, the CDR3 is TGTGCCAGCAGCTTCCCAGGGCGGGGAGCTTTCTTT.

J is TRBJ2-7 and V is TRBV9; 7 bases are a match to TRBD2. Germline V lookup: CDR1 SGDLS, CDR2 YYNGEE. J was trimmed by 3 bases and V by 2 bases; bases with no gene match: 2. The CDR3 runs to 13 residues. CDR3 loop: CASSVGGIYEQYF. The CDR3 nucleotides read TGTGCCAGCAGCGTGGGGGGGATCTACGAGCAGTACTTC.

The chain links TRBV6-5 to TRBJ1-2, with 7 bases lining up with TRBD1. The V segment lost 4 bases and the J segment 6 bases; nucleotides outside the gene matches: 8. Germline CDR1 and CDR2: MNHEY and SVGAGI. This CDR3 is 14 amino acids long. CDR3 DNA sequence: TGTGCCAGCAGTTTTAGGGGGCATGAGGATGGCTACACCTTC. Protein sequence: CASSFRGHEDGYTF.